This T cell receptor (beta chain) was captured in a study of regulatory T cells in long-lasting Graves disease. About the research overall: Under 3 months of antithyroid drugs had been taken by newly diagnosed Graves' patients.

The CDR3 covers 15 residues. V dropped 6 bases and J dropped 0 bases, with 12 bases sitting between them. Germline-derived CDR1 and CDR2 are SGDLS and YYNGEE. The table lists this clonotype with many counts. TCR beta libraries were built with iRepertoire HTBI primers and Arm-PCR of CDR3 regions. TCRdb called the multiplex PCR reads again in MiXCR, with one record for every CDR3 protein. The repertoire holds roughly 350,000 distinct CDR3 sequences, 15% to 20% seen once, with around 20% in the top ten. The time point here: newly diagnosed GD, antithyroid drugs for less than 3 months. PBMC-derived RNA was used for the TCR library. These data were also filed under a second study, of T cells in Graves' hyperthyroidism and ophthalmopathy. According to that study: Participants, patients aged 18 to 65, had newly diagnosed hyperthyroidism with a duration under 2 months. TCR CDR3 regions were first amplified by RT-PCR with HTBI primers. A 13 V-J signature model discriminated ophthalmopathy versus stable hyperthyroidism.

The chain is built from TRBV9 and TRBJ2-2, with D perhaps being TRBD1 or TRBD2 (5 bases each). This TCR was sampled from a woman between 18 and 29 years old with Graves disease. The sequences come from peripheral blood mononuclear cells (PBMCs), collected at new diagnosis, from a patient treated with antithyroid drugs. The CDR3, as DNA: TGTGCCAGCACCCAAGGGACGTCGAACACCGGGGAGCTGTTTTTT. Translation gives CASTQGTSNTGELFF.